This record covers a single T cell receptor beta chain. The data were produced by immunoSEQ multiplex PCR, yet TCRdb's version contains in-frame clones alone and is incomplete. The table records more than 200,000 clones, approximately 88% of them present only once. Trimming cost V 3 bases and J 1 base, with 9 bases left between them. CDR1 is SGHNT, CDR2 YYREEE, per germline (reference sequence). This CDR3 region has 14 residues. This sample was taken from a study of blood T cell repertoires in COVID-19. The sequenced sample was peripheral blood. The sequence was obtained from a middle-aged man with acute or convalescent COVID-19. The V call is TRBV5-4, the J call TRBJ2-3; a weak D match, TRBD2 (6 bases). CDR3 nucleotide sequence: TGTGCCAGCAGCTCCCAGCGGGGCACAGATACGCAGTATTTT. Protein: CASSSQRGTDTQYF.